This T cell receptor beta chain was sequenced during a study of cytomegalovirus exposure and HLA in healthy donors. Background on the study: Within the Caucasian-associated ancestry cluster were around 80% of the approximately 370 genotyped donors. Study-level points and caveats: When analyzed later, the rates of TCR association showed variation by HLA locus, with DRB1 the most and HLA-C the fewest. Equally common other TCR beta chains were less clonally expanded than HLA-associated ones, a later analysis found. Most subjects' HLA-A and HLA-B alleles were reportedly predicted from TCR beta sequences.

Losses at the gene ends were 11 bases for V and 11 bases for J; bases not matched to a gene: 24. Per germline, CDR1 MRHNA and CDR2 SNTAGT. The CDR3 is made up of 16 amino acids. PCR employed 60 Vbeta and 13 Jbeta primers. Sequencing used immunoSEQ multiplex PCR; TCRdb keeps in-frame clones, though not all of them. The sample carries some 250,000 clones, 82% recorded once. Of note for this clone: The antigen is not known.

The rearrangement uses TRBV6-4 and TRBJ2-5; 9 bases match TRBD2. The sample consisted of PBMCs. The clonotype was recovered from a middle-aged woman in good health and CMV-seropositive. CDR3 protein: CARKDASGTSIWEQYF. In DNA, the CDR3 is TGTGCCCGAAAGGACGCTAGCGGGACCTCTATTTGGGAGCAGTACTTC.